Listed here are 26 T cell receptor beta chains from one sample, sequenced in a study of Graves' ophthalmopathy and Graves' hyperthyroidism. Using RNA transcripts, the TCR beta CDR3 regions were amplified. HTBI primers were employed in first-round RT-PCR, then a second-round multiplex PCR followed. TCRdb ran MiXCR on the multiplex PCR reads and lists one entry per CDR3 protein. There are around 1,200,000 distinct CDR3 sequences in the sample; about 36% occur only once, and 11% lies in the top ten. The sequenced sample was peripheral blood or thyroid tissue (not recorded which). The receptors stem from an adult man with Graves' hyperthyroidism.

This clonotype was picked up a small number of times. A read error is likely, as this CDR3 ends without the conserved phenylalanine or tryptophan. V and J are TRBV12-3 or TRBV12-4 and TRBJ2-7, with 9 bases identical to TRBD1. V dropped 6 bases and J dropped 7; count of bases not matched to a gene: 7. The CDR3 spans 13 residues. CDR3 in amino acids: CASSRGTGREQYL. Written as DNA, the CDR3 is TGTGCCAGCAGCCGCGGGACAGGGAGGGAGCAGTACCTC.

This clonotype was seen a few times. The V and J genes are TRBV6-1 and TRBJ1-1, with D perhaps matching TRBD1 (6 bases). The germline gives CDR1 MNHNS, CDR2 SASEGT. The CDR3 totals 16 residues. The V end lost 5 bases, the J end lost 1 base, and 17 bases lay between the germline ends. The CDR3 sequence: CASSYSVLGANTEAFF. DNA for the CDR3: TGTGCCAGCAGTTACTCGGTCTTGGGGGCGAACACTGAAGCTTTCTTT.

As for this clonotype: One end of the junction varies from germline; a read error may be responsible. The CDR3 DNA is TGTGCCAGCAGTTTAAAGGGATGGCCCCAGCATTTT. Translated: CASSLKGWPQHF. The chain has TRBV10-3 and TRBJ1-5, with D unresolved. This CDR3 is built from 12 residues. The V gene's germline CDR1 is ENHRY and CDR2 SYGVKD.

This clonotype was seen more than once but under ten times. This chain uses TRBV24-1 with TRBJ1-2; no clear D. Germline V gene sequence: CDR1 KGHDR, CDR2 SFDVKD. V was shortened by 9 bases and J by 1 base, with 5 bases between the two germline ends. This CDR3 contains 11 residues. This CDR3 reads CATGRNYGYTF. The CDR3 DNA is TGTGCCACCGGACGTAACTATGGCTACACCTTC.

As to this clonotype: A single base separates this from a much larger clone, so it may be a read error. CDR3 loop: CAGSLKAGGRETQYF. The CDR3 DNA follows: TGTGCCGGCAGCCTTAAAGCGGGGGGAAGGGAGACCCAGTACTTC. V usage is TRBV7-9 and J usage is TRBJ2-5; 9 bases are a match to TRBD2. Germline CDR1 and CDR2: SEHNR and FQNEAQ (reference sequence). This CDR3 comprises 15 residues.

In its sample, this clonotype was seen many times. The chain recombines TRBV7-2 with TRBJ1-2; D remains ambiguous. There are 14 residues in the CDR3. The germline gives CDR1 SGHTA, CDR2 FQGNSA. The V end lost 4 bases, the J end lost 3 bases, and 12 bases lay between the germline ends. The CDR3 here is CASSSTKEDYGYTF. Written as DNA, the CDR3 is TGTGCCAGCAGCTCGACCAAGGAAGACTATGGCTACACCTTC.

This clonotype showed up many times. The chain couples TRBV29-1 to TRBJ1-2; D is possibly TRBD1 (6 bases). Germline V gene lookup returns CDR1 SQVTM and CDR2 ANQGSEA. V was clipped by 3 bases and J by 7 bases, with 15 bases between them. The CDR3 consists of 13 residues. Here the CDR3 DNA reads TGCAGCGTTGAGCAGACAGGTCTCAGTGGCTACACCTTC. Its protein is CSVEQTGLSGYTF.

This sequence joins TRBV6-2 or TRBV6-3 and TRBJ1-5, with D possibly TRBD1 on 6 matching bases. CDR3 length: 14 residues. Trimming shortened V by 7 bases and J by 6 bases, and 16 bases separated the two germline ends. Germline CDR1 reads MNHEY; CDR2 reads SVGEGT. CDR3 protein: CASTFGGGGQPQHF. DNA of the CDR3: TGTGCCAGCACCTTCGGCGGGGGCGGTCAGCCCCAGCATTTT.

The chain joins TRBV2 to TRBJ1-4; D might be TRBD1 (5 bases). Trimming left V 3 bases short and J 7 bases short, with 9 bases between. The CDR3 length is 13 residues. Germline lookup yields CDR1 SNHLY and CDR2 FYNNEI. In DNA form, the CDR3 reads TGTGCCAGCAGTGAGAGGGGTGGTGAAAAACTGTTTTTT. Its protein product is CASSERGGEKLFF.

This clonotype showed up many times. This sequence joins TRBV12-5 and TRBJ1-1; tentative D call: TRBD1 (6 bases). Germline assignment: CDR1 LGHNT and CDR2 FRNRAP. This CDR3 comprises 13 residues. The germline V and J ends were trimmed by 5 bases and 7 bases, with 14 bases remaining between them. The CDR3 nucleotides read TGTGCTAGTGGTACAAACAGGGTGGATGAAGCTTTCTTT. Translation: CASGTNRVDEAFF.

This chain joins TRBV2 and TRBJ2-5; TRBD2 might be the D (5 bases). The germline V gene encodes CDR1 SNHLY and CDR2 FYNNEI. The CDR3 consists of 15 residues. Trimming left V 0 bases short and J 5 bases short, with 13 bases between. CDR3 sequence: CASSEAREWLETQYF. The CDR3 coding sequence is TGTGCCAGCAGTGAAGCTCGGGAATGGTTGGAGACCCAGTACTTC.

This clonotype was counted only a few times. Here the CDR3 reads CASSLVPSIEQYF. CDR3 nucleotide sequence: TGTGCCAGCAGCTTGGTTCCATCCATCGAGCAGTACTTC. The V call is TRBV7-9, the J call TRBJ2-7, with D uncertain. The germline V gene encodes CDR1 SEHNR and CDR2 FQNEAQ (reference sequence). The CDR3 spans 13 residues. The V and J ends lost 3 bases and 6 bases respectively, with 12 bases between them.

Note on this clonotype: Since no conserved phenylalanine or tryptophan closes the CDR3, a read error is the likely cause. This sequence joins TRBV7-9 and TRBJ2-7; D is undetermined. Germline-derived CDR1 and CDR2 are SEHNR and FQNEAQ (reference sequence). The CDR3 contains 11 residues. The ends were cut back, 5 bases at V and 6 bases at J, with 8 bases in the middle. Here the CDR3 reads CASSDGTEQYL. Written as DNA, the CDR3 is TGTGCCAGCAGCGATGGAACCGAGCAGTACCTC.

CDR3 in DNA: TGTGCCAGCAGCACCGGGCGAGGGACTAGCGCCTACGAGCAGTACTTC. Its translation: CASSTGRGTSAYEQYF. The chain combines TRBV7-2 with TRBJ2-5; 10 nucleotides align to TRBD2. Judging by the DNA end, TRBJ2-7 fits better; the J call may be wrong. Germline V gene lookup returns CDR1 SGHTA and CDR2 FQGNSA. There are 16 residues in the CDR3.

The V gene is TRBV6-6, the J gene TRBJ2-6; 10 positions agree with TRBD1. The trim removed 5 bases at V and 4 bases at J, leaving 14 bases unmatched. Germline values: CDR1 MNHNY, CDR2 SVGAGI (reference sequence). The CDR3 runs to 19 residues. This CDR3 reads CASSPKGTGDGTGANVLTF. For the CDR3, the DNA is TGTGCCAGCAGTCCCAAGGGGACAGGGGATGGGACCGGGGCCAACGTCCTGACTTTC.

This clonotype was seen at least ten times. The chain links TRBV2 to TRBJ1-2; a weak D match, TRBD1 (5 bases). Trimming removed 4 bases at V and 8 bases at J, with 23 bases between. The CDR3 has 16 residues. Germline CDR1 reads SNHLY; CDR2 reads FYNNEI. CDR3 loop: CASSAFWGGTPRGYTF. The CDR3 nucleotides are TGTGCCAGCAGTGCTTTTTGGGGCGGGACTCCCAGGGGCTACACCTTC.

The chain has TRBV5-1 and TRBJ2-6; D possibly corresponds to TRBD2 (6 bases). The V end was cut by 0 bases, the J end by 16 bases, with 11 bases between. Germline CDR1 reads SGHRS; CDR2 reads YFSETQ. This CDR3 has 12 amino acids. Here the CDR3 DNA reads TGCGCCAGCAGCTTGGCGGGGGTTGGACTGACTTTC. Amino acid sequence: CASSLAGVGLTF.

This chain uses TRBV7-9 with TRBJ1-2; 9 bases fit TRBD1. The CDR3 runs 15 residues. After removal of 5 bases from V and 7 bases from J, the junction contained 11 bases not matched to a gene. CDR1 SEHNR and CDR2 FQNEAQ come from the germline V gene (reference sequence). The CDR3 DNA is TGTGCCAGCAGCCAAGCTGGGACAGGGAGCTCTGGCTACACCTTC. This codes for CASSQAGTGSSGYTF.

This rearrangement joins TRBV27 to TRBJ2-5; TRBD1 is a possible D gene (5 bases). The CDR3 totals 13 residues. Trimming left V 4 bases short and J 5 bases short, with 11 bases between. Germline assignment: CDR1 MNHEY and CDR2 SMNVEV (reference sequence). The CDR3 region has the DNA TGTGCCAGCAGTTGGGCAGGGTTGGAGACCCAGTACTTC. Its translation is CASSWAGLETQYF.

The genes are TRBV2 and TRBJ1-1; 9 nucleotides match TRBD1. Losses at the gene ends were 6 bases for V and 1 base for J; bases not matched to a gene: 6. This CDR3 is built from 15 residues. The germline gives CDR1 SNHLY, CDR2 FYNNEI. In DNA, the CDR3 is TGTGCCAGCAGGGACAGGGGCGCCGCGAACACTGAAGCTTTCTTT. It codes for CASRDRGAANTEAFF. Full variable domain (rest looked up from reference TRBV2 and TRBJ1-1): EPEVTQTPSHQVTQMGQEVILRCVPISNHLYFYWYRQILGQKVEFLVSFYNNEISEKSEIFDDQFSVERPDGSNFTLKIRSTKLEDSAMYFCASRDRGAANTEAFFGQGTRLTVV.

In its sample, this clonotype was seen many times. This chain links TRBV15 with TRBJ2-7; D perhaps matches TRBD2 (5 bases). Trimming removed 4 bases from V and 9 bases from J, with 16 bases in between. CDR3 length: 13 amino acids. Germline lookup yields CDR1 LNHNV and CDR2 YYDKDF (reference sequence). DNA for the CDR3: TGTGCCACCAGCAATAATCTCCAGAGCGGGCAGTACTTC. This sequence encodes CATSNNLQSGQYF.

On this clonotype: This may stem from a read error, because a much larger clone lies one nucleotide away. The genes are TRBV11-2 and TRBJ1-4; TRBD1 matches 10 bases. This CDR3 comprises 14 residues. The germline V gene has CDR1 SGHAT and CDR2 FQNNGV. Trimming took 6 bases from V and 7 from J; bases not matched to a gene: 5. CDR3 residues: CASSPGQGFEKLFF. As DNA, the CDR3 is TGTGCCAGCAGTCCGGGACAGGGGTTTGAAAAACTGTTTTTT. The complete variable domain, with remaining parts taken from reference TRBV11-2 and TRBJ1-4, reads EAGVAQSPRYKIIEKRQSVAFWCNPISGHATLYWYQQILGQGPKLLIQFQNNGVVDDSQLPKDRFSAERLKGVDSTLKIQPAKLEDSAVYLCASSPGQGFEKLFFGSGTQLSVL.

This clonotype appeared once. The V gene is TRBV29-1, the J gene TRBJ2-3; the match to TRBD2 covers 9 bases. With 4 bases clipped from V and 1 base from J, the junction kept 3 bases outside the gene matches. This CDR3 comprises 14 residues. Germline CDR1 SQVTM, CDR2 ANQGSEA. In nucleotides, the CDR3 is TGCAGCGTTGGGACTAGCGTGGGCACAGATACGCAGTATTTT. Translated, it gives CSVGTSVGTDTQYF.

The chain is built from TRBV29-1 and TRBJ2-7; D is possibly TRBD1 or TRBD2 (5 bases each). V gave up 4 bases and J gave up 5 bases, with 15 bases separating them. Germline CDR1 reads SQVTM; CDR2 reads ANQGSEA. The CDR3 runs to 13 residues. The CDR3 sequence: CSVVVVRDDEQYF. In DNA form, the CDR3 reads TGCAGCGTTGTGGTGGTCAGGGACGACGAGCAGTACTTC.

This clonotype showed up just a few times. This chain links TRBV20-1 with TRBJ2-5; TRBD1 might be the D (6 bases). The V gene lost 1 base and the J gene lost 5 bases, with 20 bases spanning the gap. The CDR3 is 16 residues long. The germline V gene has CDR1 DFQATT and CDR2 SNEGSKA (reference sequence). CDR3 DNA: TGCAGTGCTAGAGTAGGGGGAACAAGGCTGGTGGAGACCCAGTACTTC. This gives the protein CSARVGGTRLVETQYF.

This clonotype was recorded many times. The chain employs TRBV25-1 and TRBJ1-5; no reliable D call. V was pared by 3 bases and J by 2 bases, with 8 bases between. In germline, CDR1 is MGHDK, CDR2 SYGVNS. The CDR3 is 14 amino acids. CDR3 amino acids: CASSEGSGNQPQHF. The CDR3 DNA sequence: TGTGCCAGCAGTGAGGGTAGTGGCAATCAGCCCCAGCATTTT.